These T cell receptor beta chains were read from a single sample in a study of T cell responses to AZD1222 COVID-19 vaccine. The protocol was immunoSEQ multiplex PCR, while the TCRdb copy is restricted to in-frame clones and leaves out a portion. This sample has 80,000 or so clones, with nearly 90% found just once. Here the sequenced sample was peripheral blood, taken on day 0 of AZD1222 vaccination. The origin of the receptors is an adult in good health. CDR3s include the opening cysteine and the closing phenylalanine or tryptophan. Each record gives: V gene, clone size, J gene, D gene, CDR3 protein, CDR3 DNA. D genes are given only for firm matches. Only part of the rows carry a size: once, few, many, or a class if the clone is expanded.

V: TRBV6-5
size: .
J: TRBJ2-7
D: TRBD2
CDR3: CASRGLAGGSYEQYF
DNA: TGTGCCAGCAGAGGACTAGCGGGAGGTTCCTACGAGCAGTACTTC

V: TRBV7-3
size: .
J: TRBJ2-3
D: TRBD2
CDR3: CASSPNSGRAADTQYF
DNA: TGTGCCAGCAGCCCGAATAGCGGGAGGGCTGCAGATACGCAGTATTTT

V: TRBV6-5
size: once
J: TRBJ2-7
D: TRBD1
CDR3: CASSRDSYFEQYF
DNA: TGTGCCAGCAGTAGGGACAGTTATTTCGAGCAGTACTTC

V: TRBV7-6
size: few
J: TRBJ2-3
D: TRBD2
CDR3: CASSSPRRLAGETDTQYF
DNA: TGTGCCAGCAGCTCGCCCCGCCGACTAGCGGGAGAGACAGATACGCAGTATTTT

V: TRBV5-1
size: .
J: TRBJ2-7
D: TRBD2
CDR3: CASSLGRSGGTYEQYF
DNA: TGCGCCAGCAGCTTAGGTAGAAGCGGGGGTACCTACGAGCAGTACTTC

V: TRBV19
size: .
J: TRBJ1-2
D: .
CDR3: CASRDTGRSGYTF
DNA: TGTGCCAGTCGGGATACAGGGAGAAGCGGCTACACCTTC

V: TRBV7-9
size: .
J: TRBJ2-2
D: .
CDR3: CASSIFRQPNTGELFF
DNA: TGTGCCAGCAGCATTTTCCGGCAGCCGAACACCGGGGAGCTGTTTTTT

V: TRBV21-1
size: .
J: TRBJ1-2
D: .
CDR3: CASSKESADEYGYTF
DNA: TGTGCCAGCAGCAAAGAAAGCGCGGACGAATATGGCTACACCTTC

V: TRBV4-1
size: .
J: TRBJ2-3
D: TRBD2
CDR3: CASSQVVVVAGGPRSTDTQYF
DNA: TGCGCCAGCAGCCAAGTAGTCGTGGTAGCGGGAGGGCCGAGGAGCACAGATACGCAGTATTTT

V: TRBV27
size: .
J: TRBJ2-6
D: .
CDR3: CASSLSGHGANVLTF
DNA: TGTGCCAGCAGTTTATCGGGACATGGGGCCAACGTCCTGACTTTC

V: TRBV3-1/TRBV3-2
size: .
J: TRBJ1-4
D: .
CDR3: CASSLGPNEKLFF
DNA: TGTGCCAGCAGCCTCGGGCCTAATGAAAAACTGTTTTTT

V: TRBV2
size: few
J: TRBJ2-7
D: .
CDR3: CASSGPGSYEQYF
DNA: TGTGCCAGCAGTGGACCCGGATCCTACGAGCAGTACTTC

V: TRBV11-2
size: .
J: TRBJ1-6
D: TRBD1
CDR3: CASAGQGESPLHF
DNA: TGTGCCAGCGCGGGACAGGGAGAGTCACCCCTCCACTTT

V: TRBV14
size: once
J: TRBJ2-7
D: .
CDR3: CASSPSFRYEQYF
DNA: TGTGCCAGCAGCCCAAGCTTCAGGTACGAGCAGTACTTC

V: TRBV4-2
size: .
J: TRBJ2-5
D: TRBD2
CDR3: CASSPLGSGRVETQYF
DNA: TGTGCCAGCAGCCCCTTGGGTAGCGGGAGGGTGGAGACCCAGTACTTC

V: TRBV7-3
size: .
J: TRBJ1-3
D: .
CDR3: CASSLEAQVAGNTIYF
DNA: TGTGCCAGCAGCTTAGAAGCACAGGTCGCAGGAAACACCATATATTTT

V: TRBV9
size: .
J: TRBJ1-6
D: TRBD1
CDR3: CASSGRDRGQSPLHF
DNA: TGTGCCAGCAGCGGCCGGGACAGGGGGCAGTCACCCCTCCACTTT

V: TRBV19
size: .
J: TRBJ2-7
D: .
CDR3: CASSSLYEQYF
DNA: TGTGCCAGTAGTAGCCTCTACGAGCAGTACTTC

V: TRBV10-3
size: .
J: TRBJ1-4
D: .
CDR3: CAIRGGANEKLFF
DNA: TGTGCCATTAGAGGGGGGGCTAATGAAAAACTGTTTTTT

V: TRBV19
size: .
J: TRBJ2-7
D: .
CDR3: CASKGSREYEQYF
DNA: TGTGCCAGTAAGGGCAGCAGAGAATACGAGCAGTACTTC

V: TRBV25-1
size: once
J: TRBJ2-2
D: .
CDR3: CASSEFGRELFF
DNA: TGTGCCAGCAGTGAATTTGGGAGGGAGCTGTTTTTT

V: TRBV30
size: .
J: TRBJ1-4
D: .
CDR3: CAWSVRGGKLFF
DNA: TGTGCCTGGAGTGTACGGGGCGGCAAACTGTTTTTT

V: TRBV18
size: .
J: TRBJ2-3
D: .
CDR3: CASSPPGEGLHTQYF
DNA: TGTGCCAGCTCACCACCGGGAGAAGGGTTACATACGCAGTATTTT

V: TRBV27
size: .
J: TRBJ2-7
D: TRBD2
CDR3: CAIGRASGTHYEQYF
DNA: TGTGCCATTGGACGGGCTAGCGGAACTCACTACGAGCAGTACTTC

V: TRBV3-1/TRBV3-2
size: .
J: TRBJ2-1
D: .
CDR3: CASSQEGGLPYNEQFF
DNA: TGTGCCAGCAGCCAAGAGGGTGGGCTCCCCTACAATGAGCAGTTCTTC

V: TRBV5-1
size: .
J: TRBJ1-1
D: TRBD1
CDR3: CASSLGQGARQAFF
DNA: TGCGCCAGCAGCTTGGGGCAGGGGGCTCGCCAAGCTTTCTTT

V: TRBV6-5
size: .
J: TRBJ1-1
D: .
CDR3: CASSPQETPISEAFF
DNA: TGTGCCAGCAGTCCACAGGAAACTCCTATCTCCGAAGCTTTCTTT

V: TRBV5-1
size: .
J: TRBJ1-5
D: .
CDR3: CASSLDGVNQPQHF
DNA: TGCGCCAGCAGCTTGGACGGGGTAAACCAGCCCCAGCATTTT

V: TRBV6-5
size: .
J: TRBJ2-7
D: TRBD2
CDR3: CASSYTSESSYEQYF
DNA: TGTGCCAGCAGTTACACTAGCGAGAGCTCCTACGAGCAGTACTTC

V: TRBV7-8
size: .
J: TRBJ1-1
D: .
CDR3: CASRRGGGLNTEAFF
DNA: TGTGCCAGCAGGAGAGGGGGGGGATTGAACACTGAAGCTTTCTTT

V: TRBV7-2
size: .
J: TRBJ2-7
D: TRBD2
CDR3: CASSPQGAGGHEQYF
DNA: TGTGCCAGCAGCCCCCAAGGGGCGGGAGGGCACGAGCAGTACTTC

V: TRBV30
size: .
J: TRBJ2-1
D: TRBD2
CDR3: CAWRTSGTYNEQFF
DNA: TGTGCCTGGCGGACTAGCGGGACCTACAATGAGCAGTTCTTC

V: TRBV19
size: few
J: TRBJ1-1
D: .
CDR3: CASSGAGGTTEAFF
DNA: TGTGCCAGTAGTGGGGCCGGGGGCACCACTGAAGCTTTCTTT

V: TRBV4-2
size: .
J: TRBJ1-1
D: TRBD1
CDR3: CASSQSPGQGFLNTEAFF
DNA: TGTGCCAGCAGCCAGTCCCCGGGACAGGGGTTTTTGAACACTGAAGCTTTCTTT

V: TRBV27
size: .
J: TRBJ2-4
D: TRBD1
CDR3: CASSFIGQGVAKNIQYF
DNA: TGTGCCAGCAGTTTTATCGGACAGGGAGTAGCCAAAAACATTCAGTACTTC

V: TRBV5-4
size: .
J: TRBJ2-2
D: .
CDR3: CASSLGGPTTGELFF
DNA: TGTGCCAGCAGCTTGGGTGGTCCCACTACCGGGGAGCTGTTTTTT

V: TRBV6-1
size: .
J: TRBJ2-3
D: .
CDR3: CASSESVITDTQYF
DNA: TGTGCCAGCAGTGAATCGGTCATCACAGATACGCAGTATTTT

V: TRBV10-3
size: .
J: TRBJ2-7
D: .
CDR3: CATTGTSEYEQYF
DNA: TGTGCCACCACGGGGACGTCCGAATACGAGCAGTACTTC

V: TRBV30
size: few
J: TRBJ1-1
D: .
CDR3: CAWRRTDMNTEAFF
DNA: TGTGCCTGGAGAAGAACTGATATGAACACTGAAGCTTTCTTT

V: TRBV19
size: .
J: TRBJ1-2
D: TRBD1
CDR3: CASSAWTGGVPNGYTF
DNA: TGTGCCAGTAGTGCTTGGACAGGGGGCGTTCCGAATGGCTACACCTTC

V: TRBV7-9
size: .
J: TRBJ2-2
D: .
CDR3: CASSPRASTGELFF
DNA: TGTGCCAGCAGCCCCCGGGCCAGTACCGGGGAGCTGTTTTTT

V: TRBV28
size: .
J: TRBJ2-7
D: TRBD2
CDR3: CASTHPPSGAYEQYF
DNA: TGTGCCAGCACCCACCCGCCTAGCGGAGCTTACGAGCAGTACTTC

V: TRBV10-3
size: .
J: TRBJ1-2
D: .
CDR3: CAISGDGEWYGYTF
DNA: TGTGCCATCAGTGGGGACGGGGAATGGTATGGCTACACCTTC

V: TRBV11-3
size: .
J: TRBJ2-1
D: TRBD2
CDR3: CASRPPLAGDFNEQFF
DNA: TGTGCCAGCAGGCCACCGCTAGCGGGAGATTTCAATGAGCAGTTCTTC

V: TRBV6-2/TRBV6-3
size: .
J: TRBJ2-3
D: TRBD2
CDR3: CASSYGTSTQYF
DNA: TGTGCCAGCAGTTACGGGACTAGCACGCAGTATTTT

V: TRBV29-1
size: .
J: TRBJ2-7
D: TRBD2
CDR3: CSVEGGTSGSYEQYF
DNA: TGCAGCGTTGAGGGTGGGACTAGCGGCTCCTACGAGCAGTACTTC

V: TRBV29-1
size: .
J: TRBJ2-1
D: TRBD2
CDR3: CSVGGGRADNEQFF
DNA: TGCAGCGTTGGTGGCGGGAGGGCGGACAATGAGCAGTTCTTC

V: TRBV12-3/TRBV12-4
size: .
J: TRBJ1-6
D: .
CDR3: CASSLTEYSPLHF
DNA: TGTGCCAGCAGCCTGACGGAATATTCACCCCTCCACTTT

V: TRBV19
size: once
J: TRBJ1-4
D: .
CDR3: CASSGRSTGKLFF
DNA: TGTGCCAGTAGTGGGAGGTCCACCGGAAAACTGTTTTTT

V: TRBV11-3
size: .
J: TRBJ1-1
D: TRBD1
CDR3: CASSSAADRGNTEAFF
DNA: TGTGCCAGCAGCTCGGCTGCGGACAGGGGGAACACTGAAGCTTTCTTT

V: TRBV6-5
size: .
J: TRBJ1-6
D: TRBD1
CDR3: CASSPLDRAAPLHF
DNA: TGTGCCAGCAGTCCGCTCGACAGGGCCGCTCCCCTCCACTTT